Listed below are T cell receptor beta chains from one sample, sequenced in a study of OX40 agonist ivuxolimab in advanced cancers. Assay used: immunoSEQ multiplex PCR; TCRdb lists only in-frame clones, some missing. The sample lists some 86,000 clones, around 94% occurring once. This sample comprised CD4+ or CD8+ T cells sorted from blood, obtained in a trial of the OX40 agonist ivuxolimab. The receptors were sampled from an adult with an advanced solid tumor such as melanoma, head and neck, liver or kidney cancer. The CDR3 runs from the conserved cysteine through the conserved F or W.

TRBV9,CASSVSGGTSYEQYF
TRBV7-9,CASSPGPTPYEQYF
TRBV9,CASSVTPDSEAFF
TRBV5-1,CASSPGGDANQPQHF
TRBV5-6,CASRPGGGASFWTEAFF
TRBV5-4,CASSRDGNEKLFF
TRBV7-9,CASSPLVGVYNEQFF
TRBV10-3,CAISDERPVGGEQFF
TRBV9,CASSPWLAGVSLGEQFF
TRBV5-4,CASSLGTVLEAFF
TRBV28,CASSLGGNTEAFF
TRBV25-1,CASRRTAKGSPLHF
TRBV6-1,CASSEAQGYNEQFF
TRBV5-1,CASSLAYEQYF
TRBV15,CAPSRISPNIQYF
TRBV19,CASSNAEKLFF
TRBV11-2,CASRLSGGGPADNEQFF
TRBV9,CASSARPPGMNEDTIYF
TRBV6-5,CASSPGQGDSYEQYF
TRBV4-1,CASSQDPQTANTEAFF
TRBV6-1,CASSEEVVGQGIPHPNTGELFF
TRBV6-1,CASSLGPTYEQYF
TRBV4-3,CASSQDRGPSYEQYF